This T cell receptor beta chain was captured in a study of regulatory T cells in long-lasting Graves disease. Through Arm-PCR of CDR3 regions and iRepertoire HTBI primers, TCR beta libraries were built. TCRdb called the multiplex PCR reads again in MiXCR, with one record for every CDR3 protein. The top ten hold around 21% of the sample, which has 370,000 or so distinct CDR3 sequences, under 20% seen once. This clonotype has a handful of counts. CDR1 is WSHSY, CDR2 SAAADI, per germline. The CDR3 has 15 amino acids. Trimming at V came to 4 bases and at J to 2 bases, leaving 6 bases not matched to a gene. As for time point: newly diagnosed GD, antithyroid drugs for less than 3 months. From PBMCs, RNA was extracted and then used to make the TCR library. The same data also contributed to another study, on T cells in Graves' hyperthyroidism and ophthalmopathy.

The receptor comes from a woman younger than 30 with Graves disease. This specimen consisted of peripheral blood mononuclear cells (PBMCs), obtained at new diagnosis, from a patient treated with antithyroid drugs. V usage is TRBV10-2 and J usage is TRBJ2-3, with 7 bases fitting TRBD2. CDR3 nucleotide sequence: TGCGCCAGCAGTGCGCTAGCGGAGTACACAGATACGCAGTATTTT. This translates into CASSALAEYTDTQYF.